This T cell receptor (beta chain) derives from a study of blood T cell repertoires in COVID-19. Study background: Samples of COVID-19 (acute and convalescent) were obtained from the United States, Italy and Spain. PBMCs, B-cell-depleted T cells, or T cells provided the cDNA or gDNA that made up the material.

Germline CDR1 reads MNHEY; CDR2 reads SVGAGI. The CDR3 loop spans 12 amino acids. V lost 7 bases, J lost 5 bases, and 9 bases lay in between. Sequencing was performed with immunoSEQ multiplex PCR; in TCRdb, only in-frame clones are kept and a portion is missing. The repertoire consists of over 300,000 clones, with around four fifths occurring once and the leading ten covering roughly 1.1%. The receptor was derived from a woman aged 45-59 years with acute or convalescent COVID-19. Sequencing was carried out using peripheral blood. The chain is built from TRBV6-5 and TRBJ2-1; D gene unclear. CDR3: CASTTDNNEQFF. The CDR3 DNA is TGTGCCAGCACCACCGACAACAATGAGCAGTTCTTC.